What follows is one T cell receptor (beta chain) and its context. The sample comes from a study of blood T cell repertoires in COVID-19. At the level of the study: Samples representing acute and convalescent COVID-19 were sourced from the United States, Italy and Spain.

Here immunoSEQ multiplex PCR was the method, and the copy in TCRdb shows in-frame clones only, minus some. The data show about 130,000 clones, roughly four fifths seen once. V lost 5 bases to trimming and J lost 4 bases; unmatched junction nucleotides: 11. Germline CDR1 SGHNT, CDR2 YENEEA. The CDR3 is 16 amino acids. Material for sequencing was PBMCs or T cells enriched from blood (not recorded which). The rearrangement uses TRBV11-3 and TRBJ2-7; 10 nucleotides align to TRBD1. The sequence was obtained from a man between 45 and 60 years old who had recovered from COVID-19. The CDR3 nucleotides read TGTGCCAGCAGCAAAACCGGGACAGGGGTGAGGTACGAGCAGTACTTC. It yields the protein CASSKTGTGVRYEQYF.